The present TCR beta chain was sequenced within a study of T cells expressing NK-cell markers. Study overall: Within the sequenced cohort of eight donors, seven exhibited HCMV seropositivity and one was seronegative.

TCRdb re-called the 5' RACE reads; one entry per CDR3 protein, DNA not given. The sample holds roughly 160,000 distinct CDR3 sequences. CDR1 LNHDA and CDR2 SQIVND come from the germline V gene (reference sequence). The CDR3 runs to 15 residues. Source material: blood T cells: a sorted CD56 or NKG2C T cell subset, CD4+ or CD8+ T cells, or bulk PBMC T cells (not recorded which). This sequence was found in a man aged 18 to 69 in good health. The gene calls are TRBV19 and TRBJ2-7; the D gene TCRdb calls, TRBD2, cannot be checked with no DNA. CDR3 protein: CASSIRSASGDEQYF.